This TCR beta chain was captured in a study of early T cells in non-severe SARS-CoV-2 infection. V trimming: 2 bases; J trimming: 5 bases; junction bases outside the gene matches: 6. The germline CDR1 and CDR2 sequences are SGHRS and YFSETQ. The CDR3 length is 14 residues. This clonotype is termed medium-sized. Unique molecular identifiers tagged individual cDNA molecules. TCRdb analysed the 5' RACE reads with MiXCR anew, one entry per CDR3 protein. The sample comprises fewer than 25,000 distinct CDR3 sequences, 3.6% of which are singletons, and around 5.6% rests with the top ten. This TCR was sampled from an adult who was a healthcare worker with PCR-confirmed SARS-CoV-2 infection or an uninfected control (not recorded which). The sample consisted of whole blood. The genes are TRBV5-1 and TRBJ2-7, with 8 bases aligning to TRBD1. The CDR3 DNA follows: TGCGCCAGCAGCTTAGGACAGGGCCTCGACGAGCAGTACTTC. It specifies CASSLGQGLDEQYF.